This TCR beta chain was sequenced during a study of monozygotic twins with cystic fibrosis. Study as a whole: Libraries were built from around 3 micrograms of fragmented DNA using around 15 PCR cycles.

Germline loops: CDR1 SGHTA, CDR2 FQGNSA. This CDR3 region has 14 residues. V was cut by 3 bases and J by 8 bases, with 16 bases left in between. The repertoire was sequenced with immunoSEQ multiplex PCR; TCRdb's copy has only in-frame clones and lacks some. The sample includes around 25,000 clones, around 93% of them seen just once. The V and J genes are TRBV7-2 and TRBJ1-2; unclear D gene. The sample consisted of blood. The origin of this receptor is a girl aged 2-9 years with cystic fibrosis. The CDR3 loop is CASSLGSVQYGYTF. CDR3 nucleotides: TGTGCCAGCAGCTTGGGGTCCGTACAGTACGGCTACACCTTC.